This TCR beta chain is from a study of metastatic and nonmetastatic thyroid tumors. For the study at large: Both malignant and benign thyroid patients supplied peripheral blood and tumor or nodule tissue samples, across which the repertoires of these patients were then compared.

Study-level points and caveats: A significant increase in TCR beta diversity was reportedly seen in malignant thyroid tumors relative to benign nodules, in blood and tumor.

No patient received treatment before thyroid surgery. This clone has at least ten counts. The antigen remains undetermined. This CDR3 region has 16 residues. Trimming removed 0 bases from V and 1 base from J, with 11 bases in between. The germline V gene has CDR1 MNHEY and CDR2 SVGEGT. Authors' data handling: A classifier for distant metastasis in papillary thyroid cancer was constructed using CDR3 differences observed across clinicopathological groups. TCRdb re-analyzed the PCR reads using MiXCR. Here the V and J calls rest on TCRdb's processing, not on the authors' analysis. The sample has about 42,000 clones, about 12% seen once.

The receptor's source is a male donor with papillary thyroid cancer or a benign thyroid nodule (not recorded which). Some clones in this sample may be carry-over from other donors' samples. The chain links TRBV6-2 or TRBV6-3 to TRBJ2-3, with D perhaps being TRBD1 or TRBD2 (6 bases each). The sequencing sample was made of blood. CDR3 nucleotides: TGTGCCAGCAGTTACTCGGGGGGCTCGGGCACAGATACGCAGTATTTT. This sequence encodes CASSYSGGSGTDTQYF.